This is a list of T cell receptor beta chains from one sample in a study of blood T cell repertoires in COVID-19. Sequenced by immunoSEQ multiplex PCR; TCRdb stores in-frame clones only, minus some. The table lists under 300,000 clones, more than 65% of them singletons. Sequencing was carried out using peripheral blood. These receptors came from a woman in her forties with active or convalescent COVID-19. Each CDR3 is given with its conserved first and last residue. Fields, in order: J gene, V gene, CDR3 protein.

TRBJ1-5,TRBV3-1/TRBV3-2,CASSEFPVTGAPNQPQHF
TRBJ1-2,TRBV19,CASTPQTDSNYGYTF
TRBJ1-4,TRBV30,CAWSVGGGNEKLFF
TRBJ2-1,TRBV27,CASRSLSGSNEQFF
TRBJ1-1,TRBV28,CASRHGTGNTEAFF
TRBJ1-5,TRBV19,CASRVTASSNQPQHF
TRBJ1-2,TRBV28,CASSSYFRQGSNYGYTF
TRBJ2-2,TRBV30,CAWSGDSPTGELFF
TRBJ2-2,TRBV15,CATSRAQRGAGELFF
TRBJ2-2,TRBV5-1,CASSSAGWELFF
TRBJ2-7,TRBV3-1/TRBV3-2,CASSQDESVAGALAYEQYF
TRBJ2-7,TRBV7-9,CASSTRQGNYEQYF
TRBJ1-1,TRBV2,CASSEGGQGVTEAFF
TRBJ2-5,TRBV5-5,CASSFQQETQYF
TRBJ2-1,TRBV7-9,CASSIQGARNNEQFF
TRBJ1-6,TRBV10-3,CAISESRAGSNSPLHF
TRBJ1-1,TRBV28,CASTPEGARITEAFF
TRBJ1-1,TRBV3-1/TRBV3-2,CASSPRDRLNTEAFF
TRBJ1-4,TRBV7-8,CASSLARALNEKLFF
TRBJ1-4,TRBV6-5,CASRTGSEKLFF
TRBJ1-3,TRBV14,CASSLGGGFSGNTIYF
TRBJ1-2,TRBV27,CASSPTGGVYGYTF
TRBJ2-5,TRBV5-6,CASSFERGSGETQYF
TRBJ1-5,TRBV28,CASSLRAGRSVGTGSNQPQHF
TRBJ1-1,TRBV5-4,CASSLPGHQNTEAFF
TRBJ2-1,TRBV5-5,CASSLRTGTSIRYNEQFF
TRBJ1-2,TRBV28,CASSFPSGYYTF
TRBJ2-1,TRBV14,CASGAASSYNEQFF